The T cell receptor (beta chain) described here comes from a study of shared clonotypes between healthy human individuals. Selected positively for CCR7 and CD45RO-negative, naive CD8 cells excluded terminally differentiated effector memory CD45RA+ cells. Sequencing was performed with immunoSEQ multiplex PCR; in TCRdb, only in-frame clones are kept and a portion is missing. This sample carries about 1,900,000 clones, about 95% of them seen once, and the ten largest clones take less than 1.5%. Sequenced: naive CD8+ T cells sorted from blood. The sequence derives from a man aged 18-30 years in good health.

Here the CDR3 DNA reads TGTGCCAGCAGCTTATTGGAGGACAATGAGCAGTTCTTC. Its translation: CASSLLEDNEQFF. The gene calls are TRBV7-6 and TRBJ2-1; TRBD2 is a possible D gene (5 bases). The V gene lost 2 bases and the J gene lost 5 bases, with 7 bases spanning the gap. Germline V gene data show CDR1 as SGHVS and CDR2 as FNYEAQ. CDR3 size: 13 residues.